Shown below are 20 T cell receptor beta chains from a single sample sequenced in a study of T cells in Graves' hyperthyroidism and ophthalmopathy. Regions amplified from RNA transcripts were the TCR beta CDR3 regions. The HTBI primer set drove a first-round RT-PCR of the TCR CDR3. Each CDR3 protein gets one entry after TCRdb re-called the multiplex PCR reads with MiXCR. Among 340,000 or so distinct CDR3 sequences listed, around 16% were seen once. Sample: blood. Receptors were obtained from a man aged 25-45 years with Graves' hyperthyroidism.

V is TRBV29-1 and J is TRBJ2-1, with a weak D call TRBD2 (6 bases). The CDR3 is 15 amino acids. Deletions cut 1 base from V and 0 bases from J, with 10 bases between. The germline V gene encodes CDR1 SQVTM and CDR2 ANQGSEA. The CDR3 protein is CSVEGGETSYNEQFF. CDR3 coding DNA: TGCAGCGTTGAAGGGGGGGAGACCTCCTACAATGAGCAGTTCTTC.

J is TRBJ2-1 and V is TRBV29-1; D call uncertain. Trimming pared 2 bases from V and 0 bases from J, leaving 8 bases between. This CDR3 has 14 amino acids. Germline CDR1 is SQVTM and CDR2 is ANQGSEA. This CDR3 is CSVELVSSYNEQFF. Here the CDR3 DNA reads TGCAGCGTTGAACTTGTCAGCTCCTACAATGAGCAGTTCTTC.

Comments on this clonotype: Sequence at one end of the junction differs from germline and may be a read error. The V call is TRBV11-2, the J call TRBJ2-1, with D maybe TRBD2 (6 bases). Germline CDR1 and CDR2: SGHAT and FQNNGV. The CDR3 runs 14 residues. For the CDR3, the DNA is TGTGCCAGCAGCTTAGCGGGAGTCGACAATGAGCGGTTCTTC. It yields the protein CASSLAGVDNERFF. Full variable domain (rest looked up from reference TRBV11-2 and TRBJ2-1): EAGVAQSPRYKIIEKRQSVAFWCNPISGHATLYWYQQILGQGPKLLIQFQNNGVVDDSQLPKDRFSAERLKGVDSTLKIQPAKLEDSAVYLCASSLAGVDNERFFGPGTRLTVL.

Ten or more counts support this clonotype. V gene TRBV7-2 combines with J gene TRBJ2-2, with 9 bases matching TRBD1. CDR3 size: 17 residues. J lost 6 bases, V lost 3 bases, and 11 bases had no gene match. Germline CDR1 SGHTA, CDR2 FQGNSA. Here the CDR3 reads CASSLRDRDRVAGELFF. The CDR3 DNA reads TGTGCCAGCAGCTTGAGGGACCGGGACAGGGTCGCCGGGGAGCTGTTTTTT. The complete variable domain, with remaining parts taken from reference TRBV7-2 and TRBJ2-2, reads GAGVSQSPSNKVTEKGKDVELRCDPISGHTALYWYRQSLGQGLEFLIYFQGNSAPDKSGLPSDRFSAERTGGSVSTLTIQRTQQEDSAVYLCASSLRDRDRVAGELFFGEGSRLTVL.

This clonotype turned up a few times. The chain's CDR3 is CASSLPGMGQPQHF. DNA of the CDR3: TGCGCCAGCAGCTTGCCGGGTATGGGTCAGCCCCAGCATTTT. This rearrangement joins TRBV5-1 to TRBJ1-5; D remains unclear. The CDR3 is 14 amino acids. CDR1 and CDR2 from the germline V gene are SGHRS and YFSETQ. The V end lost 1 base, the J end lost 6 bases, and 11 bases lay between the germline ends.

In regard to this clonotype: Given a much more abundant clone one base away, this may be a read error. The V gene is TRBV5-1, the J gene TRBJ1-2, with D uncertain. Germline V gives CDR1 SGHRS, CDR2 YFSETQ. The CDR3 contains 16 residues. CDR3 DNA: TGCGTCAGCAGCTCGAAGCGGGCAGACGGATCCTATGGCTACACCTTC. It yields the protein CVSSSKRADGSYGYTF. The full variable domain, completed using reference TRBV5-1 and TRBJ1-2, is KAGVTQTPRYLIKTRGQQVTLSCSPISGHRSVSWYQQTPGQGLQFLFEYFSETQRNKGNFPGRFSGRQFSNSRSEMNVSTLELGDSALYLCVSSSKRADGSYGYTFGSGTRLTVV.

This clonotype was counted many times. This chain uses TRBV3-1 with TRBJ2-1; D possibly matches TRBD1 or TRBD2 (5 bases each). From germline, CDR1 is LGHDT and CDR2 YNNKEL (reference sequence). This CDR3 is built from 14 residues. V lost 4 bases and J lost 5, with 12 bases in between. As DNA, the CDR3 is TGTGCCAGCAGCCTAGGGACCAGCAACAATGAGCAGTTCTTC. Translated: CASSLGTSNNEQFF.

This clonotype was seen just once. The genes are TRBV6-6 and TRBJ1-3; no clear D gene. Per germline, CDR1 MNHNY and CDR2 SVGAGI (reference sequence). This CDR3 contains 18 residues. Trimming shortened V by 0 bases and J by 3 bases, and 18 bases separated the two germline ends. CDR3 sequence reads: CASSYSSAGGARGNTIYF. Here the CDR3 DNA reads TGTGCCAGCAGTTACTCGTCGGCCGGAGGTGCCCGTGGAAACACCATATATTTT.

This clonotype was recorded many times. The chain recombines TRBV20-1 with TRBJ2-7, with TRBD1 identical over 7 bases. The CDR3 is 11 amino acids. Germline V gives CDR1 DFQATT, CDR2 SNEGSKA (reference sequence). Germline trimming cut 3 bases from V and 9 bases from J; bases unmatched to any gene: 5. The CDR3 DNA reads TGCAGTGCTAGGGGCCCAGGGGGGCAGTACTTC. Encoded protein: CSARGPGGQYF.

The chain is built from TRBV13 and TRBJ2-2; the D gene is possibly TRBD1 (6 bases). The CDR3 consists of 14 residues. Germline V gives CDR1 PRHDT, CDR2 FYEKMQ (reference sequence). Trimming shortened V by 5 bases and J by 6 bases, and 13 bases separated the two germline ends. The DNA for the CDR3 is TGTGCCAGCAGCCCCCTGACAGGATCCGGGGAGCTGTTTTTT. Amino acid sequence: CASSPLTGSGELFF.

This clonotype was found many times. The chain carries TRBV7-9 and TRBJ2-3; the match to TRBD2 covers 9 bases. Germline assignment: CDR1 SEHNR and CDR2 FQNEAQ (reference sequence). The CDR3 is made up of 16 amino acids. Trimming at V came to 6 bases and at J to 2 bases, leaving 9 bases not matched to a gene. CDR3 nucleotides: TGTGCCAGCAGGTCTAGCGGGACGAAAAACACAGATACGCAGTATTTT. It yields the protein CASRSSGTKNTDTQYF. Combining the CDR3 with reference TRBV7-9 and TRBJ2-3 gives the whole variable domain DTGVSQNPRHKITKRGQNVTFRCDPISEHNRLYWYRQTLGQGPEFLTYFQNEAQLEKSRLLSDRFSAERPKGSFSTLEIQRTEQGDSAMYLCASRSSGTKNTDTQYFGPGTRLTVL.

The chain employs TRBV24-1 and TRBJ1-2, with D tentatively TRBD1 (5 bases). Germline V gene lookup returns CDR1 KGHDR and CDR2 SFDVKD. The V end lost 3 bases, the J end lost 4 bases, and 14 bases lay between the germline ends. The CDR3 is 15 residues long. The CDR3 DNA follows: TGTGCCACCAGTGATCCCAGGACACCTGGCTATGGCTACACCTTC. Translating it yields CATSDPRTPGYGYTF.

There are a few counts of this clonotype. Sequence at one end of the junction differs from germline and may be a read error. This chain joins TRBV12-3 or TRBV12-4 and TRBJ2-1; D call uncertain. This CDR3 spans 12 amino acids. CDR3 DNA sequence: TGTGCCAGCAGGGGATTAGGCAATGAGCAGTCCTTC. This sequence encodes CASRGLGNEQSF.

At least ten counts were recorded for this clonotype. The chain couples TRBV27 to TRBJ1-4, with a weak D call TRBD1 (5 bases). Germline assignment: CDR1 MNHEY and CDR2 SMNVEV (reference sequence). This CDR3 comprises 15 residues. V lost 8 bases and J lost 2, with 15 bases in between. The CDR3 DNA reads TGTGCCAGCGCCGGGGTCCCAGGGACTAATGAAAAACTGTTTTTT. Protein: CASAGVPGTNEKLFF.

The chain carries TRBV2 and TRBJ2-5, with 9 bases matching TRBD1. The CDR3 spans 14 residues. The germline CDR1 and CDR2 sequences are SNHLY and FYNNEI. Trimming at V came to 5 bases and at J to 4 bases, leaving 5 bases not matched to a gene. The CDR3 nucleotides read TGTGCCAGCAGTTGGACAGGGGTGGGAGAGACCCAGTACTTC. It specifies CASSWTGVGETQYF.

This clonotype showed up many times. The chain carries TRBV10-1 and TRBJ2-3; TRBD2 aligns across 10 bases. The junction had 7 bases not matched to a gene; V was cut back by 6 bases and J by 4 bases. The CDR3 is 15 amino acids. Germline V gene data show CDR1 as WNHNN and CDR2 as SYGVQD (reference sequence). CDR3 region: CASSGTSGISDTQYF. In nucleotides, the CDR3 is TGCGCCAGCAGCGGCACTAGCGGGATCTCAGATACGCAGTATTTT.

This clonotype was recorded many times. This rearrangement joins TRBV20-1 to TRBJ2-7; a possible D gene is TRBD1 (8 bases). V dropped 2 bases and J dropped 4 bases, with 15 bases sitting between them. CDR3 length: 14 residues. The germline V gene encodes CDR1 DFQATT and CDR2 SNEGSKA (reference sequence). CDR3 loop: CSARTYRGGYEQYF. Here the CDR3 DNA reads TGCAGTGCTAGAACCTACAGGGGGGGGTACGAGCAGTACTTC.

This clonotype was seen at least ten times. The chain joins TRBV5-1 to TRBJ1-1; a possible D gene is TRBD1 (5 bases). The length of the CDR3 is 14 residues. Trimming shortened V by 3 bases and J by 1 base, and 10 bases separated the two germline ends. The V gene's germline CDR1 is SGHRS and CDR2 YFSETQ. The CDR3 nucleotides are TGCGCCAGCAGCTCCAGGGTCTCGAACACTGAAGCTTTCTTT. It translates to CASSSRVSNTEAFF.

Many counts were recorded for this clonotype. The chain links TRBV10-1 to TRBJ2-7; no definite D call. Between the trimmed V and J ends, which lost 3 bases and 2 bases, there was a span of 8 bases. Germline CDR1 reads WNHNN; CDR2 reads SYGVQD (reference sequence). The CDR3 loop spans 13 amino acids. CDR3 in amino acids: CASSEMSTYEQYF. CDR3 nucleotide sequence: TGCGCCAGCAGTGAAATGTCGACCTACGAGCAGTACTTC.

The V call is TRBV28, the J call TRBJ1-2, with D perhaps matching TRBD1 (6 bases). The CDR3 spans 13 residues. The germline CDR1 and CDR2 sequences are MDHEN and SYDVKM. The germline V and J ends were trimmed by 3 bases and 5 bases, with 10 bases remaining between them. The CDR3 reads CASSFPGQYGYTF. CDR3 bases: TGTGCCAGCAGTTTCCCGGGACAATATGGCTACACCTTC.